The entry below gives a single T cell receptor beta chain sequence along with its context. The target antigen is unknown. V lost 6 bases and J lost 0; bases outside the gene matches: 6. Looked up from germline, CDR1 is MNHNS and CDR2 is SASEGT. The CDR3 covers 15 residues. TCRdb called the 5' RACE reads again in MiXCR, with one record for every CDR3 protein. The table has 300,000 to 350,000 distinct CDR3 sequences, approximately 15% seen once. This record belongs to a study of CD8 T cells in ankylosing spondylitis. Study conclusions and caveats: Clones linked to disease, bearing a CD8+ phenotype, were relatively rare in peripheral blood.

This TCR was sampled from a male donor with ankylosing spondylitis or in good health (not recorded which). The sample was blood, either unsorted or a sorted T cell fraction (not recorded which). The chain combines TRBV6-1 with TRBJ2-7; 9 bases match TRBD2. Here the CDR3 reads CASSRTSDSSYEQYF. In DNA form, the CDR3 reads TGTGCCAGCAGCCGGACTAGCGACAGCTCCTACGAGCAGTACTTC.